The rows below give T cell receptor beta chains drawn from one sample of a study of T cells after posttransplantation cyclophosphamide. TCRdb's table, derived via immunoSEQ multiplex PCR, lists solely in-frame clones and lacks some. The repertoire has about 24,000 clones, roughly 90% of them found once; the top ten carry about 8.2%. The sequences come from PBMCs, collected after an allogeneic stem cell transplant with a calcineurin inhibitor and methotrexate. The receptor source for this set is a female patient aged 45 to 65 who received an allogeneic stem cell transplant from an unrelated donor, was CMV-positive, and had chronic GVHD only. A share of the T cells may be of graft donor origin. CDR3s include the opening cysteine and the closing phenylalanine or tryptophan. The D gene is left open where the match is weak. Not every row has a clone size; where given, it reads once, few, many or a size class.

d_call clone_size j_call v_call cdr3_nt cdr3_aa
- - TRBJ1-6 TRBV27 TGTGCCAGCAGTCTTAACAGAAATCCACCCCTCCACTTT CASSLNRNPPLHF
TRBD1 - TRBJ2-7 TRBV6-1 TGTGCCAGCAGTGAAGCGGGACAGCTGGGGTTGTACGAGCAGTACTTC CASSEAGQLGLYEQYF
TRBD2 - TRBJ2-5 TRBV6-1 TGTGCCAGCAGTGAGGGACTAGCGGGGATCAGATTCGACTTC CASSEGLAGIRFDF
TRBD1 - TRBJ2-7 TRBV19 TGTGCCAGTAGTATCCCAAAATACAGGGGGCCATCCTACGAGCAGTACTTC CASSIPKYRGPSYEQYF
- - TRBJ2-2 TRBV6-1 TGTGCCAGCGTGAGCGGAACCTTGAGTACCGGGGAGCTGTTTTTT CASVSGTLSTGELFF
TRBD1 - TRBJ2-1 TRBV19 TGTGCCAGTAGTACAACACAGGGGGCCTATGAGCAGTTCTTC CASSTTQGAYEQFF
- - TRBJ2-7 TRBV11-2 TGTGCCAGCAGCTTAGCGTACGAGCAGTACTTC CASSLAYEQYF
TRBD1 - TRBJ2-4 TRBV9 TGTGCCAGCAGCAAACACTGGGACAGAAACATTCAGTACTTC CASSKHWDRNIQYF
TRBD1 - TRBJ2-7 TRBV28 TGTGCCAGCAGTTTGGGTCTCACGTTCCGGGACAGGGGGCGTCGTGCCTACGAGCAGTACTTC CASSLGLTFRDRGRRAYEQYF
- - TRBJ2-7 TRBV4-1 TGCGCCAGCAGCCATTTCGTGACTTCCTACGAGCAGTACTTC CASSHFVTSYEQYF
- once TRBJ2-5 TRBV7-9 TGTGCCAGCAGCTTAGAACTAGCAGTGAGGGAGACCCAGTACTTC CASSLELAVRETQYF
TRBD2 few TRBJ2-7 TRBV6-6 TGTGCCAGCAGTAACAGCGGGAGCTACGAGCAGTACTTC CASSNSGSYEQYF
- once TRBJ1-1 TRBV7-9 TGTGCCAGCAGCTTAGCGCACTCCGGTGAAGCTTTCTTT CASSLAHSGEAFF
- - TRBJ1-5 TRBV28 TGTGCCAGCAGTCCTCTTAGCAATCAGCCCCAGCATTTT CASSPLSNQPQHF
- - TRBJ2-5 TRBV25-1 TGTGCCAGCAGTGCCCTAGATGGTATCGAGACCCAGTACTTC CASSALDGIETQYF
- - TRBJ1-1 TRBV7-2 TGTGCCAGCAGCCCCCAGTTGAACACTGAAGCTTTCTTT CASSPQLNTEAFF
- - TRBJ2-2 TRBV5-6 TGTGCCAGCAGCGGCTGGTCCGGGGAGCTGTTTTTT CASSGWSGELFF
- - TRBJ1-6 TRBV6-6 TGTGCCAGCTCCTCACCTATTGGACCCCTCCACTTT CASSSPIGPLHF
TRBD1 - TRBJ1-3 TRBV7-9 TGTGCCAGCAGCCGAGGGCCAGGGGGAAATGGAAACACCATATATTTT CASSRGPGGNGNTIYF
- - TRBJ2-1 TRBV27 TGTGCCAGCAGTTTTGGTGATTGGTATGCGGGGTACAATGAGCAGTTCTTC CASSFGDWYAGYNEQFF
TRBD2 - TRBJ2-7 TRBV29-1 TGCAGCGTTAGGATTAGCGGGAGGTTGGTCGGGCAGTACTTC CSVRISGRLVGQYF
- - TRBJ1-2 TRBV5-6 TGTGCCAGCAGATCCACCCGGGGGGAACCCTATGGCTACACCTTC CASRSTRGEPYGYTF
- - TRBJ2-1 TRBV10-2 TGCGCCAGCAGTGTCTGGGCGGGACTCAATGAGCAGTTCTTC CASSVWAGLNEQFF
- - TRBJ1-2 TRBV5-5 TGTGCCAGCAGCGTATTCGACAGAAGTAACTATGGCTACACCTTC CASSVFDRSNYGYTF
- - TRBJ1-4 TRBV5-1 TGCGCCAGCAGCTTGGCCCGGGGAGGGAGTGAAAAACTGTTTTTT CASSLARGGSEKLFF
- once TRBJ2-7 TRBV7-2 TGTGCCAGCAGCCTCGGAGGGAGCAGCTCCTACGAGCAGTACTTC CASSLGGSSSYEQYF
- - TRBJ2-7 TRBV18 TGTGCCAGCTCACCAATCTCTAGCGAGATCGGATACGAGCAGTACTTC CASSPISSEIGYEQYF
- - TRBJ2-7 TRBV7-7 TGTGCCAGCAGTCCAGGGCACGAGCAGTACTTC CASSPGHEQYF
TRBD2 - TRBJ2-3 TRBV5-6 TGTGCCAGCAGCTTGGCGGGGGAGACTAGCGGCCTGAGGGTGGATACGCAGTATTTT CASSLAGETSGLRVDTQYF
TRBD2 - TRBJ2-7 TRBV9 TGTGCCAGCGGTCTCCGGACTAGCGGGATTAAGATTGCCTACGAGCAGTACTTC CASGLRTSGIKIAYEQYF